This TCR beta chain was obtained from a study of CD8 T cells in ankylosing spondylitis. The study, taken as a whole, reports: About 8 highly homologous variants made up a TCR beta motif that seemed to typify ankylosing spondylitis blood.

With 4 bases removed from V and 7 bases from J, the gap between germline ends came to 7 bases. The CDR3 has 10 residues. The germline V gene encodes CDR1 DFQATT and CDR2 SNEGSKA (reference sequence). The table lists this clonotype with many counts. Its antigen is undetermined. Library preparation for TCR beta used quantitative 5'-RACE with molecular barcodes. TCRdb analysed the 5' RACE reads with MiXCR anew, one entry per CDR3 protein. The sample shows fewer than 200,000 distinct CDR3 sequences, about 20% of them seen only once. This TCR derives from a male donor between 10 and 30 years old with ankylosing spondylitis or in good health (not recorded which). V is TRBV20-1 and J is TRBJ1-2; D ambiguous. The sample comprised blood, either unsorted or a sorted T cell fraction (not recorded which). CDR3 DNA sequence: TGCAGTGCTATAACGGTTGGCTACACCTTC. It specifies CSAITVGYTF.